A selection of T cell receptor beta chains follows, all from one sample in a study of shared clonotypes between healthy human individuals. Measured with immunoSEQ multiplex PCR; TCRdb has only the in-frame clones, and not every one. The table includes around 1.9 million clones, roughly 91% detected once. Sequencing was done on a sample of naive CD8+ T cells from PBMCs. Receptor source: a man younger than 35 in good health. Some clones in this sample may be carry-over from other donors' samples. Each CDR3 is given with its conserved first and last residue. The D gene is left open where the match is weak. Clone size is shown for a subset of rows, as once, few, many or a class of expanded clone.

len | j_gene | d_gene | v_gene | abundance | CDR3nt | CDR3aa
12 | TRBJ2-2 | - | TRBV11-3 | few | TGTGCCAGCAGCTTAGAGGTCGGGGAGCTGTTTTTT | CASSLEVGELFF
15 | TRBJ2-7 | - | TRBV4-1 | - | TGCGCCAGCAGCCAAGTGGACCGCCCCGTCTACGAGCAGTACTTC | CASSQVDRPVYEQYF
13 | TRBJ1-1 | - | TRBV5-1 | - | TGCGCCAGCAGCCCCACGGGTAAAACTGAAGCTTTCTTT | CASSPTGKTEAFF
16 | TRBJ1-2 | - | TRBV9 | once | TGTGCCAGCAGCTCCGGGGCTGGGAGCGACAACTATGGCTACACCTTC | CASSSGAGSDNYGYTF
17 | TRBJ2-2 | TRBD2 | TRBV7-9 | - | TGTGCCAGCAGGGACACTAGCGGGAGGGCCGACACCGGGGAGCTGTTTTTT | CASRDTSGRADTGELFF
15 | TRBJ2-7 | - | TRBV6-5 | - | TGTGCCAGCAGTTACTTAGCGGAGAGCTCCTACGAGCAGTACTTC | CASSYLAESSYEQYF
16 | TRBJ2-1 | TRBD2 | TRBV5-6 | - | TGTGCCAGCAGCTTGGCTAGTAGCGGGTTCTACAATGAGCAGTTCTTC | CASSLASSGFYNEQFF
13 | TRBJ1-2 | - | TRBV7-2 | - | TGTGCCAGCAGCTCGCTGCGGGGCTATGGCTACACCTTC | CASSSLRGYGYTF
10 | TRBJ2-7 | - | TRBV7-9 | once | TGTGCCAGCAGCCCCCTCGAGCAGTACTTC | CASSPLEQYF
16 | TRBJ2-1 | TRBD2 | TRBV15 | - | TGTGCCACCAGCACCCGCCAGCGGGATTGGTTCAATGAGCAGTTCTTC | CATSTRQRDWFNEQFF
13 | TRBJ1-5 | - | TRBV7-8 | - | TGTGCCAGCCGGGCAGGATACAATCAGCCCCAGCATTTT | CASRAGYNQPQHF
14 | TRBJ2-7 | TRBD2 | TRBV19 | - | TGTGCCAGTAGTCCCCGACTAGCGGGAGGCGAGCAGTACTTC | CASSPRLAGGEQYF
15 | TRBJ2-2 | - | TRBV7-6 | once | TGTGCCAGCAGCGTCCGGACTTCGAACACCGGGGAGCTGTTTTTT | CASSVRTSNTGELFF
14 | TRBJ2-7 | - | TRBV27 | - | TGTGCCAGCAGTTTATTGGGGCAGACCTACGAGCAGTACTTC | CASSLLGQTYEQYF
17 | TRBJ2-1 | - | TRBV28 | once | TGTGCCAGCAGTCCTGCACCCTTGGAAACAACGGGGAATGAGCAGTTCTTC | CASSPAPLETTGNEQFF